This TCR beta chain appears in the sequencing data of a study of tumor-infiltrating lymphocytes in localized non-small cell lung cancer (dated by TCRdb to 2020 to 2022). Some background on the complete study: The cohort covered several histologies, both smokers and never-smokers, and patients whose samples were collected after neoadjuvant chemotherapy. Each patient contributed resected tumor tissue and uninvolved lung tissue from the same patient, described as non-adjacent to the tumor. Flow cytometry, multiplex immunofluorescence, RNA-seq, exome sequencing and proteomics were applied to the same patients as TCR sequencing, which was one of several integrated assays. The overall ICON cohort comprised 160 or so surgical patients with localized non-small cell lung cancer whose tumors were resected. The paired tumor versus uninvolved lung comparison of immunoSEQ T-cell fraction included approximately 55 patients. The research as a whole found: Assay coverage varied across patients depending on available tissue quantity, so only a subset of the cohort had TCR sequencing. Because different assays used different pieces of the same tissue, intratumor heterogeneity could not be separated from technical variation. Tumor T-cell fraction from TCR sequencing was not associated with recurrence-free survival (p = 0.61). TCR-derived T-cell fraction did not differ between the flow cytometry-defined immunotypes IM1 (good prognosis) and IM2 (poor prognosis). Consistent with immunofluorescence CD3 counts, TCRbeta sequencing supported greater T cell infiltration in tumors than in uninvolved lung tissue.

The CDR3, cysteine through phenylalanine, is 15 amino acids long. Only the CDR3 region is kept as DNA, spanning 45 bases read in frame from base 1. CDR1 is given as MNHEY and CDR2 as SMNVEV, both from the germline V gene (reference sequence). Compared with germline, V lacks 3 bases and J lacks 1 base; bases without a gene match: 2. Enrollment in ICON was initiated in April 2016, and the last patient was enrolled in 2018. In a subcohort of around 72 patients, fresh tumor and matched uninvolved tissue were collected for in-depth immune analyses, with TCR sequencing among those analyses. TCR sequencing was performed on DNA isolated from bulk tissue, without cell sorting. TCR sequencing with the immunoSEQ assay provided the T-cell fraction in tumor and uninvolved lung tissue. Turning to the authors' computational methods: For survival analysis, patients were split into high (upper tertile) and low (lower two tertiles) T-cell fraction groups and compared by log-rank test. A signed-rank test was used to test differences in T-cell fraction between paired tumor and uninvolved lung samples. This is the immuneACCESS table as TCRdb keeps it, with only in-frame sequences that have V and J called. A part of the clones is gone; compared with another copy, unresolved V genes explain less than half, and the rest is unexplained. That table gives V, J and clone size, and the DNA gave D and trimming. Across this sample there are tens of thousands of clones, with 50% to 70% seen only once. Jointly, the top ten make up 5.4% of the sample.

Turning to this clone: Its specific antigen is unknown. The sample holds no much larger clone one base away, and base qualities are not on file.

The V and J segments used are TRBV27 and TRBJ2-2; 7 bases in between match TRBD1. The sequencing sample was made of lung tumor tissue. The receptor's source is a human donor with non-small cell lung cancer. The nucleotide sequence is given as TGTGCCAGCAGTTTGGGACAGCTGAACACCGGGGAGCTGTTTTTT. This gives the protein CASSLGQLNTGELFF.